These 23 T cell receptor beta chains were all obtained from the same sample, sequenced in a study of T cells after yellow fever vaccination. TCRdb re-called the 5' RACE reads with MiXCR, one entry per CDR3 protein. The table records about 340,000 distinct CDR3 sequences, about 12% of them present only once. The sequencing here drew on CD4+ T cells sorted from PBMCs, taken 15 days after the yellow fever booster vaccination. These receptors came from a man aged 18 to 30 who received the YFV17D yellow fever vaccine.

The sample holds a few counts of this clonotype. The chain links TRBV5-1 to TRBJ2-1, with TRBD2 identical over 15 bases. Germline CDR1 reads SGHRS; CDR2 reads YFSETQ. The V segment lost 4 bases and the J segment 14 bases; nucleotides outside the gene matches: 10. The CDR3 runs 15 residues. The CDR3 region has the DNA TGCGCCAGCAGCACCCCCGGGACTAGCGGGGGGATTGAGTTCTTC. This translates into CASSTPGTSGGIEFF. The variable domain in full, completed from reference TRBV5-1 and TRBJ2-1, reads KAGVTQTPRYLIKTRGQQVTLSCSPISGHRSVSWYQQTPGQGLQFLFEYFSETQRNKGNFPGRFSGRQFSNSRSEMNVSTLELGDSALYLCASSTPGTSGGIEFFGPGTRLTVL.

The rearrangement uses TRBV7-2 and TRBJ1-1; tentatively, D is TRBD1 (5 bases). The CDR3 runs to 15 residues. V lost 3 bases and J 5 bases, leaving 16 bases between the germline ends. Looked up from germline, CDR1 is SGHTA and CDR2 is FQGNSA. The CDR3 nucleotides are TGTGCCAGCAGCTTGGGCTCGGCAGGGATGACTGAAGCTTTCTTT. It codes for CASSLGSAGMTEAFF.

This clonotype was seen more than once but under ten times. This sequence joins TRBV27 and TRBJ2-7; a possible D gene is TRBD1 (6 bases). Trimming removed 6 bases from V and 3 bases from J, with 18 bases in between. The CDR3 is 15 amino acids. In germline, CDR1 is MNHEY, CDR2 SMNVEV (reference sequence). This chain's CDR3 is CASRPYRVPRYEQYF. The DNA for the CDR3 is TGTGCCAGCAGGCCCTACAGGGTCCCGCGCTACGAGCAGTACTTC.

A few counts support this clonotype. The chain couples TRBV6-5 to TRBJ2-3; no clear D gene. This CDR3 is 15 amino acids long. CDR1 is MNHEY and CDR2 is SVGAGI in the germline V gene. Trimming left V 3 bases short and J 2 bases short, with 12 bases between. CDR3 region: CASSYSGTDTDTQYF. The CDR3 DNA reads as TGTGCCAGCAGTTATTCAGGTACAGACACAGATACGCAGTATTTT.

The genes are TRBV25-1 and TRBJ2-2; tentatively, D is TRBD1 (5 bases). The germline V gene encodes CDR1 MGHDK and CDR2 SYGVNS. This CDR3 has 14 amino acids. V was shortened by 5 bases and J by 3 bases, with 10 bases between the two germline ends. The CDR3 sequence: CASSKGLYTGELFF. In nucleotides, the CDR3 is TGTGCCAGCAGTAAGGGGCTTTACACCGGGGAGCTGTTTTTT.

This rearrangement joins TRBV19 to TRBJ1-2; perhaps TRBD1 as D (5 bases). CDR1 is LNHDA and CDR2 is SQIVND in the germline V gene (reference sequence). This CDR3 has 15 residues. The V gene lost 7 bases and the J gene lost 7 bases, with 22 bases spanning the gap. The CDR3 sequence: CASKQAGTFSGGYTF. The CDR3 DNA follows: TGTGCCAGTAAGCAGGCAGGGACCTTCTCCGGTGGCTACACCTTC.

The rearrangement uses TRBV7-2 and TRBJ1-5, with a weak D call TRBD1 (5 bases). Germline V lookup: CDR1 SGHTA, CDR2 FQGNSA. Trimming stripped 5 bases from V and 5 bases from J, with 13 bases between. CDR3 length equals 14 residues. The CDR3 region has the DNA TGTGCCAGCAGCGGGGGGATGAGGTATCAGCCCCAGCATTTT. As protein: CASSGGMRYQPQHF.

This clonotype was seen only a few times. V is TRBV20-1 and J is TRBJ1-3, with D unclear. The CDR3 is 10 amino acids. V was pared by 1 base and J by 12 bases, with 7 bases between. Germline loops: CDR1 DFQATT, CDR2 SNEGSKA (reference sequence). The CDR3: CSARGAVIYF. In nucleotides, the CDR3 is TGCAGTGCTAGAGGGGCGGTCATATATTTT.

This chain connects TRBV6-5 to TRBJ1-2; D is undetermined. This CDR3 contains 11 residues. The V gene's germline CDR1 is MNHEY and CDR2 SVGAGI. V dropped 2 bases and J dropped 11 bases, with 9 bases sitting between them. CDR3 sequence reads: CASSYGLGYTF. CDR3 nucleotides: TGTGCCAGCAGTTACGGGTTAGGATACACCTTC.

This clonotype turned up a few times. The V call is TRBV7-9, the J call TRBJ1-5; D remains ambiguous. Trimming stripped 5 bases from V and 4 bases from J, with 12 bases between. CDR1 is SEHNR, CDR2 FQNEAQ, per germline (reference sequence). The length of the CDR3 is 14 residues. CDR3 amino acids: CASSPGPRNQPQHF. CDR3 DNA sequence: TGTGCCAGCAGCCCCGGCCCACGGAATCAGCCCCAGCATTTT.

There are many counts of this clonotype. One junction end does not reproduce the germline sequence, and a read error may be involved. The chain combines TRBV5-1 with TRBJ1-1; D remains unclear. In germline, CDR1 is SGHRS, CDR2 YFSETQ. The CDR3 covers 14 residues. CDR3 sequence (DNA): TGTGCCAGCAGCTTAGGACCGGGAAACACTGAAGCTTTCTTT. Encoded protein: CASSLGPGNTEAFF.

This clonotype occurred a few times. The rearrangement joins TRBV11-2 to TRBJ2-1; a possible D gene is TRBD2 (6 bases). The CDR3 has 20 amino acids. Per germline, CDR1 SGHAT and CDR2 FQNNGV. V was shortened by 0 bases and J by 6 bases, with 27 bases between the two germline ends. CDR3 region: CASSLDSVRVAVYYTNEQFF. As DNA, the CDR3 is TGTGCCAGCAGCTTAGATTCGGTGAGAGTAGCGGTATATTATACCAATGAGCAGTTCTTC.

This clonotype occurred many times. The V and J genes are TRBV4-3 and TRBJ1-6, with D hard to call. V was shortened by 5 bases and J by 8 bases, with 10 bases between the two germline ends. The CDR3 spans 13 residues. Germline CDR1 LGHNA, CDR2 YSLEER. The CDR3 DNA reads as TGCGCCAGCAGCGCCAAGGCCGATTCACCCCTCCACTTT. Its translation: CASSAKADSPLHF.

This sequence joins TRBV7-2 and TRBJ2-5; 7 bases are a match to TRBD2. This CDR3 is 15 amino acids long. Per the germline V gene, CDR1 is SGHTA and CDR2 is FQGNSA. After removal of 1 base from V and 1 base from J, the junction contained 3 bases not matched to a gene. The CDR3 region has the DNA TGTGCCAGCAGCTTAGTGTCTAGCGGCCAAGAGACCCAGTACTTC. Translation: CASSLVSSGQETQYF.

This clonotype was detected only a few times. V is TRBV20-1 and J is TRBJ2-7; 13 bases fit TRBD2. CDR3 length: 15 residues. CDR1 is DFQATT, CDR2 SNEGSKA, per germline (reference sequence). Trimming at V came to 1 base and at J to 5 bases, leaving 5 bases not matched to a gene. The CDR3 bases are TGCAGTGCTAGAGCCGGGACTAGCGGGGTAAACGAGCAGTACGTC. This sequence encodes CSARAGTSGVNEQYV.

CDR3 protein: CATSYGQGTYGYTF. CDR3 nucleotides: TGTGCCACCAGCTACGGACAGGGTACCTATGGCTACACCTTC. The chain carries TRBV24-1 and TRBJ1-2; 8 bases agree with TRBD1. The V segment lost 7 bases and the J segment 4 bases; nucleotides outside the gene matches: 7. This CDR3 has 14 amino acids. The germline gives CDR1 KGHDR, CDR2 SFDVKD.

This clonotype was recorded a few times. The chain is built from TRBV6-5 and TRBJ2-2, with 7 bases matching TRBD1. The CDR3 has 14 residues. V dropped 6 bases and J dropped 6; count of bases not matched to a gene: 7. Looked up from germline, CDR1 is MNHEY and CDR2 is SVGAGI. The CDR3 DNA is TGTGCCAGCAGGGGGACAGCGTATTCCGGGGAGCTGTTTTTT. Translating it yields CASRGTAYSGELFF.

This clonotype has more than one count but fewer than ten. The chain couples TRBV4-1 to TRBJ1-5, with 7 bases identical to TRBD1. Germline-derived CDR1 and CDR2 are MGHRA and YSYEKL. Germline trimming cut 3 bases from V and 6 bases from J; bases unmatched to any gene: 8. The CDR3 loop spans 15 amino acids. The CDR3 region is CASSQEGQRGQPQHF. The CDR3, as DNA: TGCGCCAGCAGCCAGGAGGGACAGCGGGGTCAGCCCCAGCATTTT.

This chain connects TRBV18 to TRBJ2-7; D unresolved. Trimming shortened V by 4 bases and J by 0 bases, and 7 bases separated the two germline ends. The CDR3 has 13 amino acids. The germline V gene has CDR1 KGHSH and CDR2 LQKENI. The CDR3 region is CASSQESSYEQYV. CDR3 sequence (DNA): TGTGCCAGCTCACAGGAGTCCTCCTACGAGCAGTACGTC.

CDR3 in amino acids: CASSQVSVGNQPQHF. CDR3 in DNA: TGTGCCAGCAGCCAAGTTTCCGTTGGCAATCAGCCCCAGCATTTT. The J gene is TRBJ1-5, the V gene TRBV4-2; no firm D call. The germline gives CDR1 LGHNA, CDR2 YNFKEQ. The ends were cut back, 1 base at V and 2 bases at J, with 9 bases in the middle. The CDR3 extends over 15 amino acids.

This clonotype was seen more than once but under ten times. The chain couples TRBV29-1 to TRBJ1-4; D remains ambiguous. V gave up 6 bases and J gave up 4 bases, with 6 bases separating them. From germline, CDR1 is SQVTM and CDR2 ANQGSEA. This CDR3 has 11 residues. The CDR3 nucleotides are TGCAGCGTCATATTTAATGAAAAACTGTTTTTT. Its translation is CSVIFNEKLFF.

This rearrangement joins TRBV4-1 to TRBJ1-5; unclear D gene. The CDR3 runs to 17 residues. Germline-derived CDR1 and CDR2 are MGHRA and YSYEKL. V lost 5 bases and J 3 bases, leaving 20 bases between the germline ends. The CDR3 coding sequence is TGCGCCAGCAGCTACCGGGAGACTAGTAGCGACAATCAGCCCCAGCATTTT. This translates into CASSYRETSSDNQPQHF.

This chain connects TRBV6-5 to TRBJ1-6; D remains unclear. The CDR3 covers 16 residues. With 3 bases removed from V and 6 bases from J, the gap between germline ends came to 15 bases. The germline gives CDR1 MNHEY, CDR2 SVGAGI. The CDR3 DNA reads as TGTGCCAGCAGTTATGATGAGGCGGGCCTTAATTCACCCCTCCACTTT. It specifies CASSYDEAGLNSPLHF.